This passage covers 8 T cell receptor beta chains from one sample sequenced in a study of cytomegalovirus exposure and HLA in healthy donors. The PCR used 60 Vbeta and 13 Jbeta primers. Some clones are missing from TCRdb's copy, which holds only in-frame ones; the method was immunoSEQ multiplex PCR. The table has approximately 67,000 clones, approximately 90% seen once; the top ten hold about 12%. The sequencing sample was made of PBMCs. The receptors were gathered from a woman aged 30 to 39 in good health and CMV-seropositive.

The chain uses TRBV30 and TRBJ2-5; tentative D call: TRBD2 (5 bases). Germline values: CDR1 GTSNPN, CDR2 SVGIG (reference sequence). The CDR3 is 14 amino acids. V was pared by 3 bases and J by 6 bases, with 17 bases between. The DNA for the CDR3 is TGTGCCTGGAGCGGGGTTCCTGTTAGGAAGACCCAGTACTTC. Amino acids: CAWSGVPVRKTQYF.

This clone showed up just once. The rearrangement joins TRBV13 to TRBJ2-1; TRBD2 aligns across 15 bases. Germline assignment: CDR1 PRHDT and CDR2 FYEKMQ (reference sequence). This CDR3 contains 15 residues. Trimming at V came to 5 bases and at J to 10 bases, leaving 6 bases not matched to a gene. This CDR3 is CASSPGLAGGGEQFF. In DNA, the CDR3 is TGTGCCAGCAGCCCGGGACTAGCGGGAGGAGGGGAGCAGTTCTTC. Full variable domain (rest looked up from reference TRBV13 and TRBJ2-1): AAGVIQSPRHLIKEKRETATLKCYPIPRHDTVYWYQQGPGQDPQFLISFYEKMQSDKGSIPDRFSAQQFSDYHSELNMSSLELGDSALYFCASSPGLAGGGEQFFGPGTRLTVL.

The gene calls are TRBV28 and TRBJ2-5; 11 bases align to TRBD1. The V gene end was trimmed by 3 bases and the J gene end by 2 bases; junction bases not matched to a gene: 11. This CDR3 comprises 18 residues. The germline CDR1 and CDR2 sequences are MDHEN and SYDVKM. The CDR3 bases are TGTGCCAGCAGTTTCCCCGAGGGTTGGGACAGGGGGCAAGAGACCCAGTACTTC. This gives the protein CASSFPEGWDRGQETQYF.

The V call is TRBV4-2, the J call TRBJ2-7, with 7 bases fitting TRBD2. V shed 3 bases and J 1 base; nucleotides not matched to a gene: 9. The CDR3 contains 16 residues. In germline, CDR1 is LGHNA, CDR2 YNFKEQ. The CDR3 spells CASSHNGRSASYEQYF. The CDR3 nucleotides are TGTGCCAGCAGCCACAACGGGAGGTCGGCTTCCTACGAGCAGTACTTC.

This clone was detected only once. This chain connects TRBV7-9 to TRBJ1-5, with a possible D match to TRBD1 (5 bases). Per the germline V gene, CDR1 is SEHNR and CDR2 is FQNEAQ (reference sequence). V shed 5 bases and J shed 4 bases, with 12 bases lying between them. This CDR3 comprises 14 residues. The CDR3 region has the DNA TGTGCCAGCAGCGGTCGGGGGGATAATCAGCCCCAGCATTTT. Protein: CASSGRGDNQPQHF.

The V gene is TRBV25-1, the J gene TRBJ2-7, with D uncertain. This CDR3 region has 11 residues. CDR1 is MGHDK, CDR2 SYGVNS, per germline. With 6 bases removed from V and 3 bases from J, the gap between germline ends came to 6 bases. CDR3 in DNA: TGTGCCAGCAGCCCAGGCTACGAGCAGTACTTC. Translation gives CASSPGYEQYF.

This rearrangement joins TRBV4-1 to TRBJ2-3; 8 positions agree with TRBD2. The CDR3 has 17 residues. The V gene end was trimmed by 4 bases and the J gene end by 4 bases; junction bases not matched to a gene: 13. The germline V gene encodes CDR1 MGHRA and CDR2 YSYEKL. The CDR3 region has the DNA TGCGCCAGCAGCCGCGCACCCGTAGCGGGAAGGGCAGATACGCAGTATTTT. Translation gives CASSRAPVAGRADTQYF.

The rearrangement links TRBV5-6 to TRBJ1-2; unclear D gene. Between the trimmed V and J ends, which lost 5 bases and 4 bases, there was a span of 6 bases. Germline V CDR1 and CDR2: SGHDT, YYEEEE. The CDR3 loop spans 11 amino acids. CDR3 nucleotide sequence: TGTGCCAGCAGTAGTGGCTATGGCTACACCTTC. The encoded protein is CASSSGYGYTF.